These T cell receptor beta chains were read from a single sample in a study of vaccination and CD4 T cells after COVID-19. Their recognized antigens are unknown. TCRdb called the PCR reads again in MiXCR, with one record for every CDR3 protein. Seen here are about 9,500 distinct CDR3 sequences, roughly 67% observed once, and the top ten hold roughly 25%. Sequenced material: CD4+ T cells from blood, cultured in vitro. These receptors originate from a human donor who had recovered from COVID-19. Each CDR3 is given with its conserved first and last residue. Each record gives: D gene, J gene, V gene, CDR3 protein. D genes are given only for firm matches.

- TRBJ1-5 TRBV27 CASSSWRKGQPQHF
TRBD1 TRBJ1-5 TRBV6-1 CASSRQGGNQPQHF
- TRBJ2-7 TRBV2 CASSKEKGSSYEQYF
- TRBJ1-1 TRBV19 CASMRQGGVNTEAFF
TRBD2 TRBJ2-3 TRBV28 CASSLPGSGGTSTDTQYF
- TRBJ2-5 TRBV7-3 CASSLRDGETQYF
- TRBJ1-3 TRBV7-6 CASSLGAGRSSGNTIYF
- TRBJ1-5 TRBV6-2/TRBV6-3 CASSYFGSNQPQHF
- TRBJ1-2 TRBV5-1 CASSLAGPQSYTF
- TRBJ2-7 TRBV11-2 CASSFRTGLSYEQYF
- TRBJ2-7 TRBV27 CASSPGAGWTYEQYF
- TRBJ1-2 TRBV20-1 CSAAVIGNYGYTF
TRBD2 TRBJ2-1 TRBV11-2 CASTLGLAGAYNEQFF
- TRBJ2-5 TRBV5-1 CASSDFQETQYF
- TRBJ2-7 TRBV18 CASSPMGGGGYEQYF
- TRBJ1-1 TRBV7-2 CASSDLLNTEAFF
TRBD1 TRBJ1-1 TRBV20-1 CSARSPGQGAEAFF
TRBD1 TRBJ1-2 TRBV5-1 CASSVGTGAGYTF
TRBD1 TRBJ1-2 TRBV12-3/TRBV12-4 CASARGPIRGGYTF
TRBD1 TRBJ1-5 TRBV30 CAWSKTGGFQPQHF
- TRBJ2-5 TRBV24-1 CATSEASGAGETQYF
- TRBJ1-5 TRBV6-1 CASSDRLTTSNQPQHF
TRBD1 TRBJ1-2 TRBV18 CASSPRLGQGGYTF
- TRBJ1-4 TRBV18 CASSLSGRTNEKLFF
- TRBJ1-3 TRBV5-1 CASSLDLAGNTIYF
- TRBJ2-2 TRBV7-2 CASSRRSNPNTGELFF
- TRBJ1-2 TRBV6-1 CASTAGLSNYGYTF
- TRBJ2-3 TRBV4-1 CASSQDSSPSTDTQYF
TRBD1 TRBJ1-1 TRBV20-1 CSARNRGPNTEAFF
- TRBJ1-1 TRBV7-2 CASSQIDRFDTEAFF
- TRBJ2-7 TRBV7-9 CASSLGPGVNEQYF
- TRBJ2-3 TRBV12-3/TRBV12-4 CASSFGATDTQYF
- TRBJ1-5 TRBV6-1 CASSAQHNQPQHF
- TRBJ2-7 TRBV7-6 CASSLGAGVEAEQYF
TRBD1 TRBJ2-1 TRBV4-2 CASSQNRGPYNEQFF
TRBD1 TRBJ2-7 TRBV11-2 CASSPVTGLHYEQYF
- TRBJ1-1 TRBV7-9 CASSFLTVNTEAFF
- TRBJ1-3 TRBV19 CASRPTGTGNTIYF
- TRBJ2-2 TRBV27 CASRSYRAGDTGELFF
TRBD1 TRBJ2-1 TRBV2 CASSEWDGTGNEQFF
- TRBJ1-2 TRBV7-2 CASSLAQGNYGYTF
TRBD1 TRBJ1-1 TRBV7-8 CASSLGGGTGGLNTEAFF
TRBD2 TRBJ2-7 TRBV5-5 CASSLGLAGETYEQYF
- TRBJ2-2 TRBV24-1 CATSDLRREANTGELFF
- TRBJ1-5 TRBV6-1 CASSNTGRGSLRDQPQHF
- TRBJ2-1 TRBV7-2 CASSTSPSHNEQFF
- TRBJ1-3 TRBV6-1 CASSFTGSGNTIYF
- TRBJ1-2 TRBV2 CASSEDSPEVYGYTF
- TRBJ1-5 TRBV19 CASSSSLSRGGNQPQHF
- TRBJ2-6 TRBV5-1 CASSFPRINSGANVLTF
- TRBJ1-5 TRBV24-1 CATSDPRGGDSNQPQHF
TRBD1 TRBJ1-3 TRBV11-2 CASSRGGTGTSSGNTIYF
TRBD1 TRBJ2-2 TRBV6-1 CASVWTGGIGELFF
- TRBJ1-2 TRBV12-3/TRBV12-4 CASSLYGGDYTF
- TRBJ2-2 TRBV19 CASSIDQDTGELFF
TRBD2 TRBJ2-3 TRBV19 CASSIGLAGGRDTQYF
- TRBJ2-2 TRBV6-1 CASKNTGELFF
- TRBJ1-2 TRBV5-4 CASSFGTEYGYTF